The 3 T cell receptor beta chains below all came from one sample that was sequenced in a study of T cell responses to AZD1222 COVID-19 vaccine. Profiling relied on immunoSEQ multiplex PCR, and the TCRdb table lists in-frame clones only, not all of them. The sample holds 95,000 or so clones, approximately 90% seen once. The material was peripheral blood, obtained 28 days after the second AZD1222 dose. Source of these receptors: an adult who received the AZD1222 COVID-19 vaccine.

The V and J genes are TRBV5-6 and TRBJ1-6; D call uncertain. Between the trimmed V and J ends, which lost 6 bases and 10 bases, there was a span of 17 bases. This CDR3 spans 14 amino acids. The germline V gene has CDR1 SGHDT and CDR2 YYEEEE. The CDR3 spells CASNGAGKGSPLHF. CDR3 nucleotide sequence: TGTGCCAGCAATGGTGCCGGGAAGGGATCACCCCTCCACTTT.

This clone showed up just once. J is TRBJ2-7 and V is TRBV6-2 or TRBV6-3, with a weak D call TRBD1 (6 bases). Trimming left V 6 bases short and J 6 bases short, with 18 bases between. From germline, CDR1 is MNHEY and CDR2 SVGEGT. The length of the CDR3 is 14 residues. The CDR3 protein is CASSPLLLQGEQYF. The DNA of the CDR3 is TGTGCCAGCAGCCCCCTGCTACTACAGGGCGAGCAGTACTTC.

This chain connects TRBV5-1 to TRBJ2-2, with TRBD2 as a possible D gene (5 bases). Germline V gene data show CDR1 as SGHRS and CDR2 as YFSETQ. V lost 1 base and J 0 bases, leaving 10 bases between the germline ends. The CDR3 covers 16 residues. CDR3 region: CASSLQDGANTGELFF. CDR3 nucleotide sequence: TGCGCCAGCAGCTTGCAGGACGGGGCGAACACCGGGGAGCTGTTTTTT.